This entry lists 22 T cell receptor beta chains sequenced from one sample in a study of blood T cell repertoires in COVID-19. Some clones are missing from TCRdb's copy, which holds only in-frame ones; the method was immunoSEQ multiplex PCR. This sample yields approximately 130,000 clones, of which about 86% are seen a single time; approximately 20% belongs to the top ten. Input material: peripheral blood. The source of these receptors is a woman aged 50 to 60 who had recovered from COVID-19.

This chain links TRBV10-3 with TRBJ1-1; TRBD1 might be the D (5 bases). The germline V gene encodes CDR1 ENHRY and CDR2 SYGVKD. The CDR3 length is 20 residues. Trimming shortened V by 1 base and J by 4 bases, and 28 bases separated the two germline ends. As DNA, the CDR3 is TGTGCCATCAGTGAGTATCAGGACCCCGGGAGTGCAGGGATGGGCACTGAAGCTTTCTTT. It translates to CAISEYQDPGSAGMGTEAFF.

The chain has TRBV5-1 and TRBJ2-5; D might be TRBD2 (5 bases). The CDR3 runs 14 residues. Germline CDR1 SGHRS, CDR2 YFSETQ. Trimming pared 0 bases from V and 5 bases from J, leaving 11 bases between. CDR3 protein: CASSLDGSGETQYF. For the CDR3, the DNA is TGCGCCAGCAGCTTGGATGGGTCGGGGGAGACCCAGTACTTC.

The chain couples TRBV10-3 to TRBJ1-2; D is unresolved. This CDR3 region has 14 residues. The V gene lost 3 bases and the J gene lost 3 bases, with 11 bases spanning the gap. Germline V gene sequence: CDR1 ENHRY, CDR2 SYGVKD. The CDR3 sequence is CAISEETHYYGYTF. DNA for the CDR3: TGTGCCATCAGTGAAGAGACACACTACTATGGCTACACCTTC.

The CDR3: CASSLGRLSGNIQYF. The CDR3 bases are TGTGCCAGCAGCTTAGGAAGACTATCCGGAAACATTCAGTACTTC. The chain has TRBV7-2 and TRBJ2-4; a possible D gene is TRBD2 (5 bases). Germline-derived CDR1 and CDR2 are SGHTA and FQGNSA. The CDR3 has 15 amino acids. Trimming removed 1 base at V and 6 bases at J, with 13 bases between.

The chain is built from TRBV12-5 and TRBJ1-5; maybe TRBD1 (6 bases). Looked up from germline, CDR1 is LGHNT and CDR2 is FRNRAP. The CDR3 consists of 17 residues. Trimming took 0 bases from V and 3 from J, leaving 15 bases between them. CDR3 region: CASGLVYFDRTNQPQHF. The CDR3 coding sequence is TGTGCTAGTGGTTTGGTCTACTTTGACAGGACCAATCAGCCCCAGCATTTT.

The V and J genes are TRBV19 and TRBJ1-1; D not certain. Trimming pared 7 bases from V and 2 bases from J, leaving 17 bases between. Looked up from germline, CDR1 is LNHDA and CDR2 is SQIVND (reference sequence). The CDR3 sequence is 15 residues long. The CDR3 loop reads CASIGPGSANTEAFF. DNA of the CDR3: TGTGCCAGTATAGGTCCGGGAAGCGCCAACACTGAAGCTTTCTTT.

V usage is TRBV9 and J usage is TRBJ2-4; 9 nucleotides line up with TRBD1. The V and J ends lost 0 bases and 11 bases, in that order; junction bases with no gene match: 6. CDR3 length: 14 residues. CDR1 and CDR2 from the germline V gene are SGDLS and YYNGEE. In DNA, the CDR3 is TGTGCCAGCAGCGTAGAGGGGACAGGGAAGGTTCAGTACTTC. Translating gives CASSVEGTGKVQYF.

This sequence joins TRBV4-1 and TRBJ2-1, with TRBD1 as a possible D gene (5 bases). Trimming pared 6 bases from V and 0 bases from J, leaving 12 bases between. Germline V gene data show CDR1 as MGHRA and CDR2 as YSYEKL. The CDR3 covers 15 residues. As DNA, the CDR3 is TGCGCCAGCAGACAGGCGGATAGCTCCTACAATGAGCAGTTCTTC. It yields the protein CASRQADSSYNEQFF.

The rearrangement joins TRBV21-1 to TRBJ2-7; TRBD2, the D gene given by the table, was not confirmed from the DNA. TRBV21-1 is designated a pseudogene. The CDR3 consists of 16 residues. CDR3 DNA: TGTGCCAGCGGGTTCGCCCCTAGCGGGAGTGAGGGCGAGCAGTACTTC. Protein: CASGFAPSGSEGEQYF.

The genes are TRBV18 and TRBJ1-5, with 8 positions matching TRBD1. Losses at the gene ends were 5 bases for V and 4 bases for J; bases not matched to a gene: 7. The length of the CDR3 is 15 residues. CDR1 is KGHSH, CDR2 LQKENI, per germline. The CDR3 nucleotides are TGTGCCAGCTCAAGGCAAACAGGGGGAAATCAGCCCCAGCATTTT. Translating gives CASSRQTGGNQPQHF.

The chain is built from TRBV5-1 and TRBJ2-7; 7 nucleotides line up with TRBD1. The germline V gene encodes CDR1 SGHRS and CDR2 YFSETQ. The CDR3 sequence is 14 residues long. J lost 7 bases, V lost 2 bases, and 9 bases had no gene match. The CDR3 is CASSLHRGTQEQYF. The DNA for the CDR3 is TGCGCCAGCAGCTTACACAGGGGTACGCAAGAGCAGTACTTC.

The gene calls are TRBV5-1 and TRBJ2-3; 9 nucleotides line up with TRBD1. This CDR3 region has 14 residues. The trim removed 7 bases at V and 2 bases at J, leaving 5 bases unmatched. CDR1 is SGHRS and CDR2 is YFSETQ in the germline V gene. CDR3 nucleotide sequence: TGCGCCAGCTCCGGGACAGGGTACACAGATACGCAGTATTTT. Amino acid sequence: CASSGTGYTDTQYF.

The CDR3 DNA sequence: TGTGCCTGGAGTGTACAGGACAATCAGCCCCAGCATTTT. Translating gives CAWSVQDNQPQHF. The J gene is TRBJ1-5, the V gene TRBV30, with D maybe TRBD1 (5 bases). There are 13 residues in the CDR3. V lost 0 bases to trimming and J lost 3 bases, with 6 bases between them. The germline CDR1 and CDR2 sequences are GTSNPN and SVGIG (reference sequence).

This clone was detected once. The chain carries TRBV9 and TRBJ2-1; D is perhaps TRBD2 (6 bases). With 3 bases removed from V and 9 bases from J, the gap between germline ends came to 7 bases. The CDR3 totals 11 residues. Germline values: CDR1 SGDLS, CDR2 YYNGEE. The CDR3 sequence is CASSGGGEQFF. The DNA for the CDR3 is TGTGCCAGCAGCGGGGGAGGTGAGCAGTTCTTC.

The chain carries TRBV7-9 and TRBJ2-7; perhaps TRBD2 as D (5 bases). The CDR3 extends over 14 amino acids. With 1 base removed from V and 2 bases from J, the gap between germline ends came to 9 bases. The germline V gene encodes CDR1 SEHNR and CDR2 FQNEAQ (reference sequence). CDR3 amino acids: CASSLGGSAYEQYF. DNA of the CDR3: TGTGCCAGCAGCTTAGGAGGGAGTGCCTACGAGCAGTACTTC.

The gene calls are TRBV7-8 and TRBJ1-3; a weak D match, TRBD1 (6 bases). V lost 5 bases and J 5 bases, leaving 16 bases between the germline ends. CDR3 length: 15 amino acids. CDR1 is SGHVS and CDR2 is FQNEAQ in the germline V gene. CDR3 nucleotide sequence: TGTGCCAGCAGCCCCACACGACAGGATCGAAACACCATATATTTT. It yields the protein CASSPTRQDRNTIYF.

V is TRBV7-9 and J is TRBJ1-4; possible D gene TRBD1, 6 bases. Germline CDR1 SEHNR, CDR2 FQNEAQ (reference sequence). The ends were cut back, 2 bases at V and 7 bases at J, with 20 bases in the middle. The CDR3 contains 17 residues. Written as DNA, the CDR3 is TGTGCCAGCAGCTTACAAAGGCCCGGGACACCAGCTGAAAAACTGTTTTTT. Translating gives CASSLQRPGTPAEKLFF.

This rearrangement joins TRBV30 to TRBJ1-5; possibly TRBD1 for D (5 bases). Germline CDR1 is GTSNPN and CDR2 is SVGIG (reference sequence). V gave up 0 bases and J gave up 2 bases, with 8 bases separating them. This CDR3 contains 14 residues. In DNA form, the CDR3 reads TGTGCCTGGAGTGTAGGAGGGGGCAATCAGCCCCAGCATTTT. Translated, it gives CAWSVGGGNQPQHF.

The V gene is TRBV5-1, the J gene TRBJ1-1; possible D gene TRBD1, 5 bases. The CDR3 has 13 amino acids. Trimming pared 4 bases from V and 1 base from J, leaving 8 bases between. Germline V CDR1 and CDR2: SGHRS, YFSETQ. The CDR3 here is CASSQQANTEAFF. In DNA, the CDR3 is TGCGCCAGCAGCCAACAGGCGAACACTGAAGCTTTCTTT.

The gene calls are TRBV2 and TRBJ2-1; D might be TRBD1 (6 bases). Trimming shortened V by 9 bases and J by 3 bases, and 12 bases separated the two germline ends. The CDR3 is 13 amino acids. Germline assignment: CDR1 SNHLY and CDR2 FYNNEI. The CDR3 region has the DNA TGTGCCAGGACAGGCCCGGGCTACAATGAGCAGTTCTTC. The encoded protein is CARTGPGYNEQFF. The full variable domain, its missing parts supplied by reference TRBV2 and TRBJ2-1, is EPEVTQTPSHQVTQMGQEVILRCVPISNHLYFYWYRQILGQKVEFLVSFYNNEISEKSEIFDDQFSVERPDGSNFTLKIRSTKLEDSAMYFCARTGPGYNEQFFGPGTRLTVL.

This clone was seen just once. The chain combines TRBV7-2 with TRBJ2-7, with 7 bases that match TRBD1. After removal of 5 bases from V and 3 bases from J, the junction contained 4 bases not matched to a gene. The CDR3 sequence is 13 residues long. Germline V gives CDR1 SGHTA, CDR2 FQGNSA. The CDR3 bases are TGTGCCAGCAGCCAGGGGACAGTCTACGAGCAGTACTTC. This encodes CASSQGTVYEQYF.

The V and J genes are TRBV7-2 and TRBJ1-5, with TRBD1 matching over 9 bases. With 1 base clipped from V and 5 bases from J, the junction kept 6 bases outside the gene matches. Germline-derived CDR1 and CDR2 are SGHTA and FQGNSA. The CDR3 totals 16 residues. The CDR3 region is CASSLGRTGADQPQHF. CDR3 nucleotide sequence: TGTGCCAGCAGCTTAGGAAGGACAGGGGCGGATCAGCCCCAGCATTTT.